This TCR beta chain was sequenced for a study of CD8+CD57+ T cells in acquired aplastic anemia. Genomic DNA was employed as the template in profiling TCR beta VDJ and CDR3. TCRdb used MiXCR to reprocess the reads, holding one entry per CDR3 protein. The sample carries 400,000 to 600,000 distinct CDR3 sequences, about a third recorded once. Previously, flow cytometry had revealed CD8+CD57+ cell expansion in the patients chosen for sequencing. The CDR3 has 13 amino acids. The V end lost 7 bases, the J end lost 3 bases, and 13 bases lay between the germline ends. Germline CDR1 and CDR2: DFQATT and SNEGSKA (reference sequence).

The rearrangement uses TRBV20-1 and TRBJ2-1; possible D gene TRBD1, 6 bases. The specimen sequenced was sorted CD4+, CD8+, or CD8+CD57+ T cells (not recorded which) from PBMCs. This TCR derives from a human donor with aplastic anemia. DNA for the CDR3: TGCAGTGGTAGGGGGAGCTTCTACAATGAGCAGTTCTTC. This gives the protein CSGRGSFYNEQFF.